This T cell receptor (beta chain) originates from a study of shared clonotypes between healthy human individuals. Several immunoSEQ plates received, in even portions, the genomic DNA of each subset. Source study methods: From ImmunoSEQ came sequences covering only the junction and carrying no quality scores, so filtering differed. Assay used: immunoSEQ multiplex PCR; TCRdb lists only in-frame clones, some missing. V, J and clone size are taken as reported in that table, and D and trimming were inferred from the DNA itself. The table lists approximately 710,000 clones, about 90% of them singletons, with more than 30% in the top ten. The TCR comes from a man between 18 and 29 years old in good health. Some clones in this sample may be carry-over from other donors' samples. The sequenced sample consisted of memory CD8+ T cells from PBMCs. The subset: CD45RO+ cells pooled with CCR7-negative TemRA cells.

CDR3 in amino acids: CASSVDGVGELFF. Here the CDR3 DNA reads TGTGCCAGCAGCGTAGACGGGGTGGGGGAGCTGTTTTTT. The rearrangement links TRBV9 to TRBJ2-2, with D possibly matching TRBD2 (5 bases). Germline CDR1 is SGDLS and CDR2 is YYNGEE. Trimming cost V 0 bases and J 8 bases, with 8 bases left between them. This CDR3 is 13 amino acids long. Full variable domain (remainder filled in from reference TRBV9 and TRBJ2-2): DSGVTQTPKHLITATGQRVTLRCSPRSGDLSVYWYQQSLDQGLQFLIQYYNGEERAKGNILERFSAQQFPDLHSELNLSSLELGDSALYFCASSVDGVGELFFGEGSRLTVL.